Listed below are T cell receptor beta chains from one sample, sequenced in a study of T cell responses to AZD1222 COVID-19 vaccine. The data were produced by immunoSEQ multiplex PCR, yet TCRdb's version contains in-frame clones alone and is incomplete. The table includes 55,000 to 90,000 clones, over 80% detected once. This specimen was peripheral blood, taken on day 0 of AZD1222 vaccination. The source is an adult in good health. Both conserved end residues are part of each CDR3.

CATTSGRDNEQFF | 13 | TRBJ2-1 | TRBV10-3
CASRSGGAVYEQFF | 14 | TRBJ2-1 | TRBV6-5
CSPTHGQGTEAFF | 13 | TRBJ1-1 | TRBV29-1
CASSLTATTDTQYF | 14 | TRBJ2-3 | TRBV27
CASSPQSPRRGSPLHF | 16 | TRBJ1-6 | TRBV9
CASRGQGINEQYF | 13 | TRBJ2-7 | TRBV6-5
CASSPGGKDYEQYF | 14 | TRBJ2-7 | TRBV5-1
CSVVLHEGTEAFF | 13 | TRBJ1-1 | TRBV29-1
CASTWGLGGNIQYF | 14 | TRBJ2-4 | TRBV28
CASSPRTGGLTNYGYTF | 17 | TRBJ1-2 | TRBV3-1/TRBV3-2
CASKQGAMNTEAFF | 14 | TRBJ1-1 | TRBV28
CASSPRPGTNYGYTF | 15 | TRBJ1-2 | TRBV11-2